The rows below give T cell receptor beta chains drawn from one sample of a study of blood T cell repertoires in COVID-19. This table comes from immunoSEQ multiplex PCR, and its TCRdb copy is limited to in-frame clones, with some not included. Of 75,000 to 100,000 clones listed, around nine tenths were seen once; the top ten hold 5% to 6%. The sequencing input was peripheral blood. Source of these receptors: a man aged 55 to 70 with acute or convalescent COVID-19. Each CDR3 is given with its conserved first and last residue. The order of the fields is J gene, CDR3 length, V gene, clone size, D gene, CDR3 DNA, CDR3 protein. The D gene is left open where the match is weak. The listing skips clone size in some rows; elsewhere it reads once, few, many or a size class.

TRBJ1-1 | 14 | TRBV5-4 | NA | NA | TGTGCCAGCAGCCGGAATAGCCAGAACACTGAAGCTTTCTTT | CASSRNSQNTEAFF
TRBJ2-7 | 14 | TRBV6-7 | few | NA | TGTGCCAGCAGTTACACTCCACCCGACTACGAGCAGTACTTC | CASSYTPPDYEQYF
TRBJ2-5 | 15 | TRBV9 | NA | TRBD2 | TGTGCCAGCAGCGTAAGCGGGGGACTCCAAGAGACCCAGTACTTC | CASSVSGGLQETQYF
TRBJ1-4 | 14 | TRBV5-1 | NA | NA | TGCGCCAGCAGCATGTCGGGTGGGAATGAAAAACTGTTTTTT | CASSMSGGNEKLFF
TRBJ2-3 | 15 | TRBV24-1 | NA | NA | TGTGCCACCAGTGCTGGGGGCTTCGGCACAGATACGCAGTATTTT | CATSAGGFGTDTQYF
TRBJ2-5 | 15 | TRBV7-6 | NA | TRBD2 | TGTGCCAGCAGCGATTCTAGCGGGGGGTGGGAGACCCAGTACTTC | CASSDSSGGWETQYF
TRBJ1-1 | 13 | TRBV19 | NA | NA | TGTGCCAGTAGGGGGGGACCCAACACTGAAGCTTTCTTT | CASRGGPNTEAFF
TRBJ1-6 | 13 | TRBV12-3/TRBV12-4 | NA | NA | TGTGCCAGCAGCCAGGGCTATAATTCACCCCTCCACTTT | CASSQGYNSPLHF
TRBJ1-1 | 12 | TRBV30 | NA | TRBD1 | TGTGCCACCGGACAGGTGAACACTGAAGCTTTCTTT | CATGQVNTEAFF
TRBJ2-7 | 16 | TRBV3-1/TRBV3-2 | NA | TRBD1 | TGTGCCAGCAGCCAATATGGGGACAGTGGCCCCTACGAGCAGTACTTC | CASSQYGDSGPYEQYF
TRBJ1-1 | 14 | TRBV15 | NA | NA | TGTGCCACCAGCAGAGATAGGGGCAGCACTGAAGCTTTCTTT | CATSRDRGSTEAFF
TRBJ1-5 | 16 | TRBV19 | NA | TRBD1 | TGTGCCAGTAGTATTGGGACAGGGACCTACAATCAGCCCCAGCATTTT | CASSIGTGTYNQPQHF
TRBJ1-6 | 14 | TRBV6-5 | NA | TRBD1 | TGTGCCAGCAGCGGGGGACAGGGTTATTCACCCCTCCACTTT | CASSGGQGYSPLHF
TRBJ2-1 | 14 | TRBV7-3 | NA | TRBD2 | TGTGCCAGCAGCCACAGCGGGGGGAACAATGAGCAGTTCTTC | CASSHSGGNNEQFF
TRBJ2-3 | 14 | TRBV3-1/TRBV3-2 | NA | NA | TGTGCCAGCAAGCGAAATGGTGGCCGAGATACGCAGTATTTT | CASKRNGGRDTQYF
TRBJ1-5 | 13 | TRBV5-8 | NA | NA | TGTGCCAGCAGTTTCAACCTAGAACAGCCCCAGCATTTT | CASSFNLEQPQHF
TRBJ2-5 | 14 | TRBV24-1 | NA | TRBD1 | TGTGCCACCAGTGATTTCGGACAGGAAGAGACCCAGTACTTC | CATSDFGQEETQYF
TRBJ2-2 | 12 | TRBV19 | once | NA | TGTGCCAGTAGTCTCCTCACCGGGGAGCTGTTTTTT | CASSLLTGELFF
TRBJ2-2 | 13 | TRBV24-1 | NA | NA | TGTGCCACCAGTGATCCCTACACCGGGGAGCTGTTTTTT | CATSDPYTGELFF
TRBJ2-5 | 15 | TRBV5-6 | NA | NA | TGTGCCAGCAGCCCCGGATACGGGTCCCGAAAGACCCAGTACTTC | CASSPGYGSRKTQYF
TRBJ2-6 | 15 | TRBV6-2/TRBV6-3 | NA | NA | TGTGCCAGCAGTCTACAGGGTTCTGGGGCCAACGTCCTGACTTTC | CASSLQGSGANVLTF
TRBJ1-1 | 11 | TRBV29-1 | NA | NA | TGCAGCGTTGTGCAGGGGAGTGAAGCTTTCTTT | CSVVQGSEAFF
TRBJ2-2 | 20 | TRBV3-1/TRBV3-2 | NA | TRBD2 | TGTGCCAGCAGCCAGCGAGTCCCCACATGGACTAGCGGCAACACCGGGGAGCTGTTTTTT | CASSQRVPTWTSGNTGELFF
TRBJ2-7 | 15 | TRBV4-1 | NA | TRBD1 | TGCGCCAGCAGCCCCTCCGGGACAGGGGCAGAAGAGCAGTACTTC | CASSPSGTGAEEQYF
TRBJ1-6 | 18 | TRBV6-6 | NA | TRBD1 | TGTGCCAGCAGTCCCAATGGGGGGACAGGGACTTATAATTCACCCCTCCACTTT | CASSPNGGTGTYNSPLHF
TRBJ1-2 | 16 | TRBV5-5 | NA | NA | TGTGCCAGCAGCTTGGACCCTGCTTCGGTGTGGGCCGGCTACACCTTC | CASSLDPASVWAGYTF
TRBJ1-2 | 16 | TRBV14 | NA | TRBD1 | TGTGCCAGCAACAGATTGACAGGGAATTCAAACTATGGCTACACCTTC | CASNRLTGNSNYGYTF
TRBJ1-4 | 15 | TRBV14 | once | TRBD1 | TGTGCCAGCAGCCGGGGAGAGGGGGCGTATGAAAAACTGTTTTTT | CASSRGEGAYEKLFF
TRBJ2-1 | 12 | TRBV19 | NA | NA | TGTGCCAGTAGGACGCAGGGGAATGAGCAGTTCTTC | CASRTQGNEQFF
TRBJ1-4 | 17 | TRBV7-6 | NA | TRBD1 | TGTGCCAGCAGTTTGGGGATGTCGGGACAGCGTAATGAAAAACTGTTTTTT | CASSLGMSGQRNEKLFF
TRBJ2-1 | 16 | TRBV11-1 | once | TRBD1 | TGTGCCAGCAGCTTCATGGACAGGGCCGGGCCCAATGAGCAGTTCTTC | CASSFMDRAGPNEQFF
TRBJ2-1 | 13 | TRBV5-1 | NA | NA | TGCGCCAGCAGTTTGGTCGGGTCGGTTGAGCAGTTCTTC | CASSLVGSVEQFF
TRBJ2-2 | 16 | TRBV4-3 | NA | NA | TGCGCCAGCAGCCGCGACGCTAGCGTTAACACCGGGGAGCTGTTTTTT | CASSRDASVNTGELFF
TRBJ2-6 | 13 | TRBV14 | NA | NA | TGTGCCAGCAGCCAAGGAGGCCCCAACGTCCTGACTTTC | CASSQGGPNVLTF
TRBJ1-2 | 17 | TRBV21-1 | once | NA | TGTGCCAGCAGCAAAGAGGATAAAGGGGAGGTGAACTATGGCTACACCTTC | CASSKEDKGEVNYGYTF
TRBJ2-7 | 14 | TRBV5-1 | NA | NA | TGCGCCAGCAGCTTGGCCGTGGGCTACTACGAGCAGTACTTC | CASSLAVGYYEQYF
TRBJ2-7 | 13 | TRBV18 | NA | NA | TGTGCCAGCTCAGAAGACAGGTCCTACGAGCAGTACTTC | CASSEDRSYEQYF
TRBJ1-5 | 14 | TRBV18 | few | NA | TGTGCCAGCTCACCACGGGAGAAGGGCCAGCCCCAGCATTTT | CASSPREKGQPQHF
TRBJ1-2 | 15 | TRBV28 | once | NA | TGTGCCAGCATCCCTAGGGCCGACAGTGTCTATGGCTACACCTTC | CASIPRADSVYGYTF
TRBJ1-3 | 15 | TRBV6-5 | NA | TRBD1 | TGTGCCAGCAGTTACCTACAGGGGGCTGGAAACACCATATATTTT | CASSYLQGAGNTIYF
TRBJ2-7 | 13 | TRBV2 | NA | TRBD1 | TGTGCCAGCGACAGGCAGGGGGCCTACGAGCAGTACTTC | CASDRQGAYEQYF
TRBJ2-7 | 15 | TRBV18 | NA | NA | TGTGCCAGCTCACCGGAAGGACATTGGACAGCCGGGCAGTACTTC | CASSPEGHWTAGQYF
TRBJ1-5 | 14 | TRBV24-1 | NA | TRBD1 | TGTGCCACCAGTGGGGACAGGCCGAATCAGCCCCAGCATTTT | CATSGDRPNQPQHF
TRBJ2-1 | 16 | TRBV6-2/TRBV6-3 | NA | TRBD1 | TGTGCCAGCAGTTACCGACAGGGCAGCTCCTACAATGAGCAGTTCTTC | CASSYRQGSSYNEQFF
TRBJ1-6 | 16 | TRBV27 | NA | NA | TGTGCCAGCAGGTCCATCTCGGGTTTCTATAATTCACCCCTCCACTTT | CASRSISGFYNSPLHF
TRBJ1-2 | 10 | TRBV30 | NA | NA | TGTGCCTTCAGGGGTGATGGCTACACCTTC | CAFRGDGYTF
TRBJ2-2 | 17 | TRBV3-1/TRBV3-2 | NA | TRBD2 | TGTGCCAGCAGCCAAGATATGCGCGGGGGGCCCACCGGGGAGCTGTTTTTT | CASSQDMRGGPTGELFF
TRBJ2-1 | 13 | TRBV11-2 | NA | NA | TGTGCCAGCAGTTACAGGGTCCCCAGGGAGCAGTTCTTC | CASSYRVPREQFF
TRBJ1-1 | 15 | TRBV28 | NA | NA | TGTGCCAGCAGCGGTCGGACAGTCATGAACACTGAAGCTTTCTTT | CASSGRTVMNTEAFF
TRBJ1-1 | 13 | TRBV5-4 | NA | NA | TGTGCCAGCAGCCCAGGTCCAGGCACTGAAGCTTTCTTT | CASSPGPGTEAFF
TRBJ1-6 | 15 | TRBV7-3 | NA | TRBD1 | TGTGCCAGCAGCACCCGGGGGACAGATAATTCACCCCTCCACTTT | CASSTRGTDNSPLHF
TRBJ2-1 | 16 | TRBV7-2 | NA | TRBD2 | TGTGCCAGCAGCTTATTGGCGGGGGGGAATTTTGATGAGCAGTTCTTC | CASSLLAGGNFDEQFF
TRBJ2-7 | 16 | TRBV5-6 | NA | TRBD1 | TGTGCCAGCAGCGTGACAGGGGGCCTGGGAACCTACGAGCAGTACTTC | CASSVTGGLGTYEQYF
TRBJ1-3 | 15 | TRBV7-2 | NA | NA | TGTGCCAGCAGCTTATTTAGGGGCTCTGGAAACACCATATATTTT | CASSLFRGSGNTIYF
TRBJ2-7 | 16 | TRBV6-2/TRBV6-3 | NA | TRBD2 | TGTGCCAGCAGCCCTGGAAGCAGCGGGGGGGGTTACGAGCAGTACTTC | CASSPGSSGGGYEQYF